There are many counts of the clone carrying this TCR beta chain. Its antigen is unknown. Carrying unique molecular identifiers, the cDNA also gained a universal primer site through template switching. TCRdb called the 5' RACE reads again in MiXCR, with one record for every CDR3 protein. The table shows under 1 million distinct CDR3 sequences, with around 12% occurring only once. Unmatched junction bases numbered 13, after V lost 5 bases and J lost 5 bases. CDR1 is KGHDR, CDR2 SFDVKD, per germline. The CDR3 is 16 residues long. The data belong to a study of identical twins. General study points: Instead of following the same donors, the conclusions were based on cross-sectional statistical analysis. While abundant cord blood beta clonotypes carried fewer insertions, memory repertoires showed no such pattern.

These records were also assigned to another study, of yellow fever vaccine responses in identical twins. That paper adds: Reportedly, the T cell response mounted by twins to vaccine seemed partly convergent, partly personalized.

The chain uses TRBV24-1 and TRBJ2-5; TRBD2 matches 7 bases. The sequence was collected from a young woman in good health. Sequencing used PBMCs. CDR3 residues: CATSGPRGSEGETQYF. In nucleotides, the CDR3 is TGTGCCACCAGTGGGCCCCGCGGGAGTGAGGGGGAGACCCAGTACTTC.